This T cell receptor (beta chain) was identified during a study of blood T cell repertoires in COVID-19. Original processing methods: From reference gene primer amplification, estimates of nucleated cell counts were derived. Clones were sequenced by immunoSEQ multiplex PCR, and TCRdb holds only the in-frame ones, with some missing. V and J calls plus clone size are reproduced from that table; the DNA served to infer D and trimming. The table lists around 170,000 clones, just over 85% of them singletons. This TCR came from a man between 45 and 60 years old with active or convalescent COVID-19. The material sequenced was peripheral blood.

The CDR3 coding sequence is TGTGCCAGCAGCCAAACAGCAACCTCTGGAAACACCATATATTTT. Protein: CASSQTATSGNTIYF. This sequence joins TRBV4-2 and TRBJ1-3; D is uncertain. This CDR3 is 15 amino acids long. CDR1 and CDR2 from the germline V gene are LGHNA and YNFKEQ. V was trimmed by 2 bases and J by 0 bases, leaving 8 bases between them.